One and the same sample provided the 4 T cell receptor beta chains below, sequenced in a study of radiotherapy plus CTLA-4 blockade in lung cancer. Clones were read by immunoSEQ multiplex PCR, and TCRdb kept only the in-frame ones, dropping some. The table includes under 45,000 clones, approximately 75% detected once. Sample: peripheral blood, taken from a patient treated with radiotherapy plus ipilimumab. These receptor sequences come from a human donor with non-small cell lung cancer that progressed on radiotherapy plus ipilimumab.

This rearrangement joins TRBV4-1 to TRBJ2-3; the match to TRBD1 covers 10 bases. The CDR3 runs 16 residues. V dropped 4 bases and J dropped 3; count of bases not matched to a gene: 7. Germline V gene data show CDR1 as MGHRA and CDR2 as YSYEKL. Here the CDR3 reads CASSPNGQGVTDTQYF. For the CDR3, the DNA is TGCGCCAGCAGCCCTAACGGACAGGGGGTGACAGATACGCAGTATTTT.

This clone was picked up a small number of times. The chain links TRBV29-1 to TRBJ1-1; D is possibly TRBD1 (5 bases). The V and J ends lost 0 bases and 10 bases respectively, with 12 bases between them. The CDR3 consists of 12 residues. Germline lookup yields CDR1 SQVTM and CDR2 ANQGSEA. CDR3 nucleotides: TGCAGCGTTGAAGAGTCTTTCCAGGGAGCTTTCTTT. It encodes CSVEESFQGAFF.

The chain links TRBV27 to TRBJ2-7; 9 nucleotides agree with TRBD1. CDR1 MNHEY and CDR2 SMNVEV come from the germline V gene (reference sequence). The CDR3 is 14 residues long. Trimming removed 3 bases from V and 5 bases from J; junction bases left unmatched: 5. The CDR3 sequence: CASSFWDRVNEQYF. CDR3 nucleotide sequence: TGTGCCAGCAGTTTTTGGGACAGGGTTAACGAGCAGTACTTC.

The chain uses TRBV27 and TRBJ1-2, with 9 bases aligning to TRBD1. Losses at the gene ends were 2 bases for V and 0 bases for J; bases not matched to a gene: 28. The CDR3 runs to 24 residues. Germline V lookup: CDR1 MNHEY, CDR2 SMNVEV (reference sequence). The CDR3 coding sequence is TGTGCCAGCAGTTTAAAGTATATGAGGGCGGGACAGGGACGTATTTTATGCCCTAACTATGGCTACACCTTC. Its protein product is CASSLKYMRAGQGRILCPNYGYTF.